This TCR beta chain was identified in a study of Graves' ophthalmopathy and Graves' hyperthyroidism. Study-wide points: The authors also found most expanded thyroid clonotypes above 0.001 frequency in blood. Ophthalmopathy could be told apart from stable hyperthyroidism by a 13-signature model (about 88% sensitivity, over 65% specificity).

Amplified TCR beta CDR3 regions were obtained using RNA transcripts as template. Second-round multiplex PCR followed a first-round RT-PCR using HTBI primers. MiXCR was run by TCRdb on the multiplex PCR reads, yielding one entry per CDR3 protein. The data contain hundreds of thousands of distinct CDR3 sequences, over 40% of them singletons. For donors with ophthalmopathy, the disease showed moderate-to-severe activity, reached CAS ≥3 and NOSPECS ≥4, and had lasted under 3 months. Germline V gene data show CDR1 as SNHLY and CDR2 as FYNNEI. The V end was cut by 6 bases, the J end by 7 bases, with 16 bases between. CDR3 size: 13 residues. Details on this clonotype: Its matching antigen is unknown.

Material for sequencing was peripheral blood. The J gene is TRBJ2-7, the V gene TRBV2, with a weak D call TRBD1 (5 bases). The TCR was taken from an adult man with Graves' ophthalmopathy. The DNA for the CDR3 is TGTGCCAGCAGCCCAGACAGTACGAGTGAGCAGTACTTC. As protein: CASSPDSTSEQYF. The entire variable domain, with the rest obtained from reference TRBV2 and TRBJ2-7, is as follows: EPEVTQTPSHQVTQMGQEVILRCVPISNHLYFYWYRQILGQKVEFLVSFYNNEISEKSEIFDDQFSVERPDGSNFTLKIRSTKLEDSAMYFCASSPDSTSEQYFGPGTRLTVT.